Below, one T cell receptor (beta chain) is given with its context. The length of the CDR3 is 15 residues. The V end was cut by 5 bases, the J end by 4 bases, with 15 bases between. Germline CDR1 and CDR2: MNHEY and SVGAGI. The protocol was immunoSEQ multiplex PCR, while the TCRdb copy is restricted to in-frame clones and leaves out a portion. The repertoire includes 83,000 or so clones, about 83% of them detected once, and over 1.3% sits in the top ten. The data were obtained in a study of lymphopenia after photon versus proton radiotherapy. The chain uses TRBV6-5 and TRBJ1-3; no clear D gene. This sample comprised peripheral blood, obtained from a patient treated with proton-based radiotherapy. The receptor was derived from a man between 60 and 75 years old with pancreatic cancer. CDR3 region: CASSLGGRRGNTIYF. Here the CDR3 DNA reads TGTGCCAGCAGTCTTGGCGGGAGGAGGGGAAACACCATATATTTT.